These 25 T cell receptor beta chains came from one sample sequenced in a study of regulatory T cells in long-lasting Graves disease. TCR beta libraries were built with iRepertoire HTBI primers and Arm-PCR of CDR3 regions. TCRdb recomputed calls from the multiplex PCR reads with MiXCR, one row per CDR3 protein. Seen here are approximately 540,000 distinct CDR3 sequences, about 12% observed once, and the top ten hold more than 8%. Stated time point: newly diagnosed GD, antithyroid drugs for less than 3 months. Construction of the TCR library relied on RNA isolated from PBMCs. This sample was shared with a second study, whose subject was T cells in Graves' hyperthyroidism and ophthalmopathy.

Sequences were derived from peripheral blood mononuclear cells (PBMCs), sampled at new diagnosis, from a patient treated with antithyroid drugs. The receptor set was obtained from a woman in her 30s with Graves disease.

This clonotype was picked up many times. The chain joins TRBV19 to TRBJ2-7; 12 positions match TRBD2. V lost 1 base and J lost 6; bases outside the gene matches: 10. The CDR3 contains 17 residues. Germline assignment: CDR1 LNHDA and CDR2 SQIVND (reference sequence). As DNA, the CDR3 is TGTGCCAGTAGTATAGTTTTACTAGCGGGAGGAACGGGCGAGCAGTACTTC. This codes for CASSIVLLAGGTGEQYF.

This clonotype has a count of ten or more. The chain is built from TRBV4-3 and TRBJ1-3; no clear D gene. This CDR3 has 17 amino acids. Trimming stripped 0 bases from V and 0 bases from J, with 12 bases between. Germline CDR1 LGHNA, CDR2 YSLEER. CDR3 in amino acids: CASSQDEDGYSGNTIYF. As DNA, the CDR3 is TGCGCCAGCAGCCAAGATGAGGACGGCTACTCTGGAAACACCATATATTTT.

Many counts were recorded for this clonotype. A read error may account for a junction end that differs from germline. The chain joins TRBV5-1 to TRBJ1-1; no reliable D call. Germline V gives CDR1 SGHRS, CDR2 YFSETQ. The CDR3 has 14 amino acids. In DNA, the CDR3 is TGTGCCAGCAGCTTAACATCTATGAACACTGAAGCTTTCTTT. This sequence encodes CASSLTSMNTEAFF.

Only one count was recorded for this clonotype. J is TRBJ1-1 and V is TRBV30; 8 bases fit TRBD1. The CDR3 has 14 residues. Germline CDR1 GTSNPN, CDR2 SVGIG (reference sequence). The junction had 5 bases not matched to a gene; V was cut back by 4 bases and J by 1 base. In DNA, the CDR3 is TGTGCCTGGAACCTAGGGACAGGGAACACTGAAGCTTTCTTT. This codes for CAWNLGTGNTEAFF. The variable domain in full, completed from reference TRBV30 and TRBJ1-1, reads SQTIHQWPATLVQPVGSPLSLECTVEGTSNPNLYWYRQAAGRGLQLLFYSVGIGQISSEVPQNLSASRPQDRQFILSSKKLLLSDSGFYLCAWNLGTGNTEAFFGQGTRLTVV.

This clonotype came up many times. The CDR3 nucleotides are TGTGCCTGCCGGACAGTCAACTATGGCTACACCTTC. Its translation: CACRTVNYGYTF. The genes are TRBV30 and TRBJ1-2; the D gene is possibly TRBD1 (6 bases). The germline V gene has CDR1 GTSNPN and CDR2 SVGIG (reference sequence). V shed 6 bases and J shed 2 bases, with 10 bases lying between them. The CDR3 spans 12 residues.

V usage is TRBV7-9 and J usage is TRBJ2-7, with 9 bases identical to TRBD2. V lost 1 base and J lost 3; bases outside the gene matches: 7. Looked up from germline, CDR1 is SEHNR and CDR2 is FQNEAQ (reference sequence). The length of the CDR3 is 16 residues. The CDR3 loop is CASSLDGGRAYYEQYF. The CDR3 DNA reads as TGTGCCAGCAGCTTAGATGGCGGGAGGGCGTACTACGAGCAGTACTTC.

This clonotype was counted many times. The CDR3 nucleotides read TGTGCCAGCAGCTCAATAGCGGGAGCTGCGGCAGATACGCAGTATTTT. It specifies CASSSIAGAAADTQYF. V usage is TRBV7-9 and J usage is TRBJ2-7, with 9 bases that match TRBD2. The end of the DNA is better explained by TRBJ2-3, so the J call may be wrong. Germline CDR1 and CDR2: SEHNR and FQNEAQ (reference sequence). The CDR3 sequence is 16 residues long.

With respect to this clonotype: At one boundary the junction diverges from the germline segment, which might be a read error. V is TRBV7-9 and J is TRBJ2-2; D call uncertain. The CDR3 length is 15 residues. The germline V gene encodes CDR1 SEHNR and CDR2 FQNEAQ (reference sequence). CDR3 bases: TGTGCCTGCAGCTTAGGGATCAAGAACACCGGGGAGCTGTTTTTT. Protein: CACSLGIKNTGELFF.

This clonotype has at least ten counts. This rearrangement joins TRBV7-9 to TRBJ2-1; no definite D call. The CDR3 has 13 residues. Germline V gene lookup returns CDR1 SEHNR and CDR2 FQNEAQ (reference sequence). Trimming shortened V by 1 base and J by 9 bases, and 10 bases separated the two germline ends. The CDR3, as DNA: TGTGCCAGCAGCTTAGGTTCCGTGGGTGAGCAGTTCTTC. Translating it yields CASSLGSVGEQFF.

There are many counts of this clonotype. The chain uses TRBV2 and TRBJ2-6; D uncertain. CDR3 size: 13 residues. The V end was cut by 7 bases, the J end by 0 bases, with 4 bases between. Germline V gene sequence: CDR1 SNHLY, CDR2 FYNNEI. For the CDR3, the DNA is TGTGCCAGCACTAGCTCTGGGGCCAACGTCCTGACTTTC. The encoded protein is CASTSSGANVLTF.

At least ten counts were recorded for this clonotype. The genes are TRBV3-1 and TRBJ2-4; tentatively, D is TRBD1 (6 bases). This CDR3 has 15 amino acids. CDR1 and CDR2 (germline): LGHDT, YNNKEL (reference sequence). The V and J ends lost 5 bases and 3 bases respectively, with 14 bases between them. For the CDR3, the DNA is TGTGCCAGCAGCTACAGGGTGATGGGCAAAAACATTCAGTACTTC. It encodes CASSYRVMGKNIQYF.

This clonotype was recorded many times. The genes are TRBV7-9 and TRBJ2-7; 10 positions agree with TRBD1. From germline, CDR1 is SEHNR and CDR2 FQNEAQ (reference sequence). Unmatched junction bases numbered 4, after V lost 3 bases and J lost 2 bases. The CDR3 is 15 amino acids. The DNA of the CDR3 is TGTGCCAGCAGCTTGGGGACAGGGGACCCCTACGAGCAGTACTTC. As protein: CASSLGTGDPYEQYF.

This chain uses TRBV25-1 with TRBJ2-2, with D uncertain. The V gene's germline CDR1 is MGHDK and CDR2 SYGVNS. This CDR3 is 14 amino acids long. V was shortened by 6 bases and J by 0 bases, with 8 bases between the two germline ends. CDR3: CASRGKPNTGELFF. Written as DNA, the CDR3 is TGTGCCAGCAGAGGGAAACCGAACACCGGGGAGCTGTTTTTT. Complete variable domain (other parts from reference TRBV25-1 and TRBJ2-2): EADIYQTPRYLVIGTGKKITLECSQTMGHDKMYWYQQDPGMELHLIHYSYGVNSTEKGDLSSESTVSRIRTEHFPLTLESARPSHTSQYLCASRGKPNTGELFFGEGSRLTVL.

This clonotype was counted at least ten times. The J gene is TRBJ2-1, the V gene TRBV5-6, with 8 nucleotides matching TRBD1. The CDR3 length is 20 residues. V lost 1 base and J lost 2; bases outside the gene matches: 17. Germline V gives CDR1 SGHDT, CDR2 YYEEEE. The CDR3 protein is CASSLRDRSKFYRPYNEQFF. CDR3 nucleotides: TGTGCCAGCAGCTTGAGGGACAGGTCAAAATTTTATCGACCCTACAATGAGCAGTTCTTC.

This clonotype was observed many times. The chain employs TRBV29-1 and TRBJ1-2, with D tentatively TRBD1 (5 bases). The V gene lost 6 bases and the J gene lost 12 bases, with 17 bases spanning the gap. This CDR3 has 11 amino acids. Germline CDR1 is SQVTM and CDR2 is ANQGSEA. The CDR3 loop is CSVADSPNDTF. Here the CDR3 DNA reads TGCAGCGTAGCCGACAGCCCCAATGACACCTTC.

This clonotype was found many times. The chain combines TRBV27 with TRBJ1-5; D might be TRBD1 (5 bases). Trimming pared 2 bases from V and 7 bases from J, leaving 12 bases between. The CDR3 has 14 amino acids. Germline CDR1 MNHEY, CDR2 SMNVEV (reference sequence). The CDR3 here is CASSLIGDGQPQHF. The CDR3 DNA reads TGTGCCAGCAGTTTAATAGGGGATGGCCAGCCCCAGCATTTT.

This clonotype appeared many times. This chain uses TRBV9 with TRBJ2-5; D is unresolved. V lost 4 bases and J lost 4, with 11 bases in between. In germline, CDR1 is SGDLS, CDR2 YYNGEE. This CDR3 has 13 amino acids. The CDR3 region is CASSIAEVETQYF. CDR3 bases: TGTGCCAGCAGCATCGCAGAAGTAGAGACCCAGTACTTC.

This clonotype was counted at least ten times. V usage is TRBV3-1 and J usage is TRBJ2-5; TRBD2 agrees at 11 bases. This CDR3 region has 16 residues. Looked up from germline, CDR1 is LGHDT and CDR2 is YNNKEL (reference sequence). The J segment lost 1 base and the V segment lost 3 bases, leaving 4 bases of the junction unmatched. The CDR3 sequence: CASSHRTSGSQETQYF. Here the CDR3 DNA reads TGTGCCAGCAGCCACCGGACTAGCGGGTCCCAAGAGACCCAGTACTTC.

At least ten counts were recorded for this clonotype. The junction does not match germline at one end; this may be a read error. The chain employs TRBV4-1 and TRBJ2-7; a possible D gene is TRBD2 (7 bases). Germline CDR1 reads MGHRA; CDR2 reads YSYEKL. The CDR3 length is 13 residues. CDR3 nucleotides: TGTGCCAGCAGTGCGGGGGCATCATACGAGCAGTACTTC. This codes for CASSAGASYEQYF.

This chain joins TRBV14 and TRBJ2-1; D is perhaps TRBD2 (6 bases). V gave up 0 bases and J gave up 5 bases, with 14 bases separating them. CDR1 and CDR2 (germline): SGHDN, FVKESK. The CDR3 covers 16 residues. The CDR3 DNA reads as TGTGCCAGCAGCCAAGATTCTGGGGAGGCCCACAATGAGCAGTTCTTC. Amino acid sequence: CASSQDSGEAHNEQFF. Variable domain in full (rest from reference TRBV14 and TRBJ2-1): EAGVTQFPSHSVIEKGQTVTLRCDPISGHDNLYWYRRVMGKEIKFLLHFVKESKQDESGMPNNRFLAERTGGTYSTLKVQPAELEDSGVYFCASSQDSGEAHNEQFFGPGTRLTVL.

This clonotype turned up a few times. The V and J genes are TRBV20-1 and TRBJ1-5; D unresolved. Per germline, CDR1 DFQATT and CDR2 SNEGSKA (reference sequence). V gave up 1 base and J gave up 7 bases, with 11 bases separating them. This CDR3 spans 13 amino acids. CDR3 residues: CSARVRERQPQHF. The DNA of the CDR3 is TGCAGTGCTAGAGTGAGGGAGCGGCAGCCCCAGCATTTT.

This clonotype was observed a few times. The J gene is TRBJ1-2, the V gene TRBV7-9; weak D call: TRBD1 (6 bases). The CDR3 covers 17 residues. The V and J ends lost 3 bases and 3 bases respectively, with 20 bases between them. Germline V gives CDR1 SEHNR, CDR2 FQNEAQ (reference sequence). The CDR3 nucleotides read TGTGCCAGCAGCTTCCTCGGGGTTACAGGGATTCACTATGGCTACACCTTC. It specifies CASSFLGVTGIHYGYTF.

The CDR3 nucleotides are TGTGCCACCAGTGATGGCCCGGGATATACGCAGTATTTT. The encoded protein is CATSDGPGYTQYF. The chain links TRBV24-1 to TRBJ2-3; a weak D match, TRBD2 (5 bases). The germline V gene has CDR1 KGHDR and CDR2 SFDVKD. V was trimmed by 3 bases and J by 7 bases, leaving 10 bases between them. The CDR3 length is 13 residues.

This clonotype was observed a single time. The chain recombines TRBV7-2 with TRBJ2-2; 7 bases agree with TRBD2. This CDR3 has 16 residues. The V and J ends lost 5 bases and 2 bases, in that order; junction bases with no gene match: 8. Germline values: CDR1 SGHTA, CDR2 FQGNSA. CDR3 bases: TGTGCCAGCAGCCCACGGGGGAGGGCCAACACCGGGGAGCTGTTTTTT. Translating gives CASSPRGRANTGELFF. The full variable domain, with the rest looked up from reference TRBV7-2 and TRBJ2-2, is GAGVSQSPSNKVTEKGKDVELRCDPISGHTALYWYRQSLGQGLEFLIYFQGNSAPDKSGLPSDRFSAERTGGSVSTLTIQRTQQEDSAVYLCASSPRGRANTGELFFGEGSRLTVL.

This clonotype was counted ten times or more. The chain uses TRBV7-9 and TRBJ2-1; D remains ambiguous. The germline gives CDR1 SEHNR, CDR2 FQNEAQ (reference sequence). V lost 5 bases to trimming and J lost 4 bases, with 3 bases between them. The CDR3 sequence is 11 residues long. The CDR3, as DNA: TGTGCCAGCAGCCGATACAATGAGCAGTTCTTC. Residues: CASSRYNEQFF.